This T cell receptor (beta chain) was recorded in a study of T cell changes during pregnancy in multiple sclerosis. V shed 5 bases, J shed 6 bases, and the junction held 14 bases outside the gene matches. Germline V gene lookup returns CDR1 LNHDA and CDR2 SQIVND (reference sequence). CDR3 length: 16 amino acids. Sequencing was performed with immunoSEQ multiplex PCR; in TCRdb, only in-frame clones are kept and a portion is missing. Of about 100,000 clones listed, over 80% were seen once; the top ten hold 1.9%. Sequencing used peripheral blood, obtained after pregnancy. This chain links TRBV19 with TRBJ2-7, with 9 bases that match TRBD1. The receptor was isolated from a female donor with multiple sclerosis, enrolled in a pregnancy study. The CDR3 DNA sequence: TGTGCCAGTAGTGATCCTCGGAGGACAGGGGCCTCCGAGCAGTACTTC. It yields the protein CASSDPRRTGASEQYF.